Below, 30 T cell receptor beta chains from the same sample are listed, as sequenced in a study of CD8 T cells in ankylosing spondylitis. The study's findings and limits: Blood from ankylosing spondylitis patients appeared to carry a characteristic eight-variant TCR beta motif.

These receptors' antigens are unknown. MiXCR was run by TCRdb on the 5' RACE reads, yielding one entry per CDR3 protein. The data hold approximately 550,000 distinct CDR3 sequences, with roughly an eighth observed a single time. Specimen: blood, either unsorted or a sorted T cell fraction (not recorded which). The receptors were gathered from a male donor with ankylosing spondylitis.

This clonotype appeared many times. The V gene is TRBV20-1, the J gene TRBJ2-5; D is uncertain. The V gene lost 4 bases and the J gene lost 2 bases, with 17 bases spanning the gap. Looked up from germline, CDR1 is DFQATT and CDR2 is SNEGSKA (reference sequence). The CDR3 loop spans 15 amino acids. The CDR3 nucleotides read TGCAGTGCTAATCCAGCGAGGTTAAGACAAGAGACCCAGTACTTC. Translated, it gives CSANPARLRQETQYF.

Many counts were recorded for this clonotype. The rearrangement links TRBV24-1 to TRBJ2-1, with D possibly being TRBD1 (5 bases). The CDR3 is made up of 13 amino acids. Germline V gene lookup returns CDR1 KGHDR and CDR2 SFDVKD. The V gene lost 2 bases and the J gene lost 10 bases, with 11 bases spanning the gap. This CDR3 is CATSDSRALEQFF. The CDR3 DNA sequence: TGTGCCACCAGTGATTCCAGGGCATTAGAGCAGTTCTTC.

This clonotype was counted only a few times. The CDR3, as DNA: TGTGCCATCAGTGAAGGTAGCGGTGCCTACAATGAGCAGTTCTTC. Translated: CAISEGSGAYNEQFF. The rearrangement links TRBV10-3 to TRBJ2-1; possibly TRBD2 for D (6 bases). V lost 3 bases and J 2 bases, leaving 11 bases between the germline ends. This CDR3 is built from 15 residues. Germline V CDR1 and CDR2: ENHRY, SYGVKD.

This clonotype turned up a few times. V is TRBV14 and J is TRBJ1-1; no reliable D call. V dropped 0 bases and J dropped 7 bases, with 15 bases sitting between them. The CDR3 loop spans 15 amino acids. The germline V gene has CDR1 SGHDN and CDR2 FVKESK. CDR3 nucleotide sequence: TGTGCCAGCAGCCAAGATCGAGTTCGTTTTGGTGAAGCTTTCTTT. Its protein product is CASSQDRVRFGEAFF.

This clonotype was seen a handful of times. V gene TRBV10-3 combines with J gene TRBJ1-5; TRBD1 is a possible D gene (5 bases). From germline, CDR1 is ENHRY and CDR2 SYGVKD. V dropped 2 bases and J dropped 5 bases, with 10 bases sitting between them. This CDR3 spans 14 amino acids. This CDR3 reads CAISEGGFDQPQHF. The CDR3 region has the DNA TGTGCCATCAGTGAGGGGGGATTCGATCAGCCCCAGCATTTT.

The chain carries TRBV5-1 and TRBJ2-4; 7 nucleotides agree with TRBD2. The V segment lost 0 bases and the J segment 3 bases; nucleotides outside the gene matches: 12. Germline V gene data show CDR1 as SGHRS and CDR2 as YFSETQ. This CDR3 has 18 residues. The CDR3 is CASSLAGGSGSGKNIQYF. The CDR3, as DNA: TGCGCCAGCAGCTTGGCCGGTGGTAGCGGGTCTGGCAAAAACATTCAGTACTTC.

This clonotype was detected only a few times. CDR3 nucleotides: TGCAGTGCCAGGGACAGGGACACTAATTACTATGGCTACACCTTC. It codes for CSARDRDTNYYGYTF. The rearrangement joins TRBV20-1 to TRBJ1-2; 9 bases fit TRBD1. Germline V gene sequence: CDR1 DFQATT, CDR2 SNEGSKA (reference sequence). This CDR3 comprises 15 residues. J lost 3 bases, V lost 6 bases, and 11 bases had no gene match.

This clonotype occurred a few times. The rearrangement joins TRBV20-1 to TRBJ2-5; TRBD2 matches 8 bases. The germline CDR1 and CDR2 sequences are DFQATT and SNEGSKA (reference sequence). This CDR3 contains 13 residues. Unmatched junction bases numbered 8, after V lost 6 bases and J lost 5 bases. The CDR3 DNA reads TGCAGTGCCGGGACTAGTAATTGGGAGACCCAGTACTTC. The encoded protein is CSAGTSNWETQYF.

This clonotype was recorded a few times. This rearrangement joins TRBV24-1 to TRBJ2-3, with TRBD2 identical over 11 bases. V lost 5 bases and J lost 3; bases outside the gene matches: 3. This CDR3 has 15 amino acids. Germline V lookup: CDR1 KGHDR, CDR2 SFDVKD. For the CDR3, the DNA is TGTGCCACCAGTGTACTAGCGGGAGAGACAGATACGCAGTATTTT. Its translation: CATSVLAGETDTQYF.

This clonotype was counted a single time. This chain connects TRBV29-1 to TRBJ2-2; the match to TRBD1 covers 7 bases. The CDR3 is 14 residues long. Germline V gene sequence: CDR1 SQVTM, CDR2 ANQGSEA. Trimming removed 4 bases from V and 0 bases from J; junction bases left unmatched: 2. CDR3 in amino acids: CSVAGTANTGELFF. The CDR3 DNA is TGCAGCGTTGCTGGGACAGCGAACACCGGGGAGCTGTTTTTT.

V is TRBV20-1 and J is TRBJ1-2; TRBD1 aligns across 8 bases. Germline CDR1 DFQATT, CDR2 SNEGSKA (reference sequence). CDR3 size: 15 residues. The J segment lost 3 bases and the V segment lost 2 bases, leaving 8 bases of the junction unmatched. This CDR3 reads CSARLPGGAYYGYTF. DNA of the CDR3: TGCAGTGCTAGATTGCCAGGGGGCGCCTACTATGGCTACACCTTC.

This clonotype was seen a few times. The chain recombines TRBV27 with TRBJ1-1, with D maybe TRBD1 (5 bases). The germline V gene has CDR1 MNHEY and CDR2 SMNVEV (reference sequence). V lost 6 bases and J 1 base, leaving 18 bases between the germline ends. The CDR3 has 16 amino acids. In DNA form, the CDR3 reads TGTGCCAGCAGCCCCGGTCGGCAGGGTACGAACACTGAAGCTTTCTTT. Translation gives CASSPGRQGTNTEAFF.

At least ten counts were recorded for this clonotype. This rearrangement joins TRBV29-1 to TRBJ1-1; possibly TRBD1 for D (6 bases). Germline lookup yields CDR1 SQVTM and CDR2 ANQGSEA. There are 12 residues in the CDR3. Trimming took off 3 bases at V and 4 bases at J, with 9 bases between the two ends. CDR3 loop: CSVDGGGTEAFF. The CDR3 DNA reads as TGCAGCGTTGACGGAGGGGGCACTGAAGCTTTCTTT.

V and J are TRBV3-1 and TRBJ2-2, with D perhaps TRBD2 (6 bases). The V end lost 8 bases, the J end lost 0 bases, and 16 bases lay between the germline ends. The V gene's germline CDR1 is LGHDT and CDR2 YNNKEL (reference sequence). The CDR3 loop spans 16 amino acids. CDR3 region: CASSPGTYPNTGELFF. Written as DNA, the CDR3 is TGTGCCAGCTCCCCCGGGACTTACCCGAACACCGGGGAGCTGTTTTTT. The whole variable domain, filled in from reference TRBV3-1 and TRBJ2-2, reads DTAVSQTPKYLVTQMGNDKSIKCEQNLGHDTMYWYKQDSKKFLKIMFSYNNKELIINETVPNRFSPKSPDKAHLNLHINSLELGDSAVYFCASSPGTYPNTGELFFGEGSRLTVL.

The V and J genes are TRBV27 and TRBJ1-1; 8 nucleotides line up with TRBD1. The V and J ends lost 6 bases and 8 bases, in that order; junction bases with no gene match: 8. Germline V CDR1 and CDR2: MNHEY, SMNVEV (reference sequence). There are 13 residues in the CDR3. In DNA, the CDR3 is TGTGCCAGCAGCGCGGACAGGGAGGGGGAAGCTTTCTTT. Translating gives CASSADREGEAFF.

The gene calls are TRBV14 and TRBJ2-7; TRBD1 matches 8 bases. Germline loops: CDR1 SGHDN, CDR2 FVKESK. The ends lost 1 base at V and 3 bases at J; junction bases unmatched: 5. This CDR3 comprises 15 residues. In DNA form, the CDR3 reads TGTGCCAGCAGCCAAGGCGGGACAGGAGTCTACGAGCAGTACTTC. This codes for CASSQGGTGVYEQYF.

This clonotype was recorded many times. The chain recombines TRBV20-1 with TRBJ1-5; 10 bases are shared with TRBD1. This CDR3 is 21 amino acids long. CDR1 and CDR2 (germline): DFQATT, SNEGSKA (reference sequence). V gave up 0 bases and J gave up 6 bases; unmatched junction bases: 23. The CDR3 DNA reads as TGCAGTGCTAGAGATCCCAACCGGACAGGGGGTAGAATAATAGGAATTCAGCCCCAGCATTTT. Protein product: CSARDPNRTGGRIIGIQPQHF.

This clonotype was found a few times. The chain carries TRBV12-3 or TRBV12-4 and TRBJ2-4; tentative D call: TRBD1 (6 bases). V was cut by 6 bases and J by 7 bases, with 16 bases left in between. The CDR3 totals 14 residues. The CDR3 DNA reads as TGTGCCAGCAGGACGACAAGGCAGGGGAACATTCAGTACTTC. Translating it yields CASRTTRQGNIQYF.

Ten or more counts support this clonotype. This chain connects TRBV6-1 to TRBJ2-3, with D hard to call. Deletions cut 5 bases from V and 4 bases from J, with 4 bases between. The CDR3 sequence is 11 residues long. Per germline, CDR1 MNHNS and CDR2 SASEGT. The CDR3 reads CASSTADTQYF. The CDR3 bases are TGTGCCAGCAGTACAGCAGATACGCAGTATTTT.

This clonotype was seen many times. The chain recombines TRBV24-1 with TRBJ2-3; the D is unclear. V gave up 3 bases and J gave up 4 bases, with 13 bases separating them. CDR3 size: 15 residues. The germline V gene encodes CDR1 KGHDR and CDR2 SFDVKD. This chain's CDR3 is CATSDPRQGSDTQYF. CDR3 in DNA: TGTGCCACCAGTGATCCCCGACAAGGCTCAGATACGCAGTATTTT.

In this sample, this clonotype turned up a few times. V gene TRBV11-1 combines with J gene TRBJ1-1; D gene ambiguous. The CDR3 covers 14 residues. Trimming pared 4 bases from V and 3 bases from J, leaving 12 bases between. The germline V gene encodes CDR1 SGHAT and CDR2 FQDESV (reference sequence). CDR3 protein: CASSSLQVYTEAFF. The DNA for the CDR3 is TGTGCCAGCAGCTCACTCCAGGTGTACACTGAAGCTTTCTTT.

This clonotype was detected many times. The J gene is TRBJ2-1, the V gene TRBV6-1; 7 bases line up with TRBD2. CDR3 length: 14 amino acids. The V and J ends lost 8 bases and 7 bases, in that order; junction bases with no gene match: 11. Germline CDR1 is MNHNS and CDR2 is SASEGT. This CDR3 reads CASGGAGELNEQFF. CDR3 coding DNA: TGTGCCAGCGGTGGGGCGGGAGAACTTAATGAGCAGTTCTTC.

This clonotype was observed a few times. The chain has TRBV6-1 and TRBJ2-5; D is possibly TRBD2 (5 bases). The germline CDR1 and CDR2 sequences are MNHNS and SASEGT. This CDR3 region has 14 residues. The germline V and J ends were trimmed by 7 bases and 1 base, with 13 bases remaining between them. CDR3: CASTRTGFQETQYF. The CDR3 region has the DNA TGTGCCAGCACCAGGACGGGGTTCCAAGAGACCCAGTACTTC.

The rearrangement links TRBV27 to TRBJ2-1; D is ambiguous. CDR3 length equals 12 residues. Deletions cut 4 bases from V and 8 bases from J, with 9 bases between. The germline gives CDR1 MNHEY, CDR2 SMNVEV (reference sequence). CDR3 DNA: TGTGCCAGCAGTTCTCCTTCCTATGAGCAGTTCTTC. Amino acids: CASSSPSYEQFF.

This clonotype occurred a few times. This chain connects TRBV7-9 to TRBJ2-5, with 9 bases lining up with TRBD2. From germline, CDR1 is SEHNR and CDR2 FQNEAQ (reference sequence). With 5 bases clipped from V and 1 base from J, the junction kept 8 bases outside the gene matches. This CDR3 has 16 amino acids. DNA of the CDR3: TGTGCCAGCAGCGCCCTTGGAGCGGGAGGCCAAGAGACCCAGTACTTC. Encoded protein: CASSALGAGGQETQYF. The full variable domain, in which reference TRBV7-9 and TRBJ2-5 provide the parts outside the CDR3, is DTGVSQNPRHKITKRGQNVTFRCDPISEHNRLYWYRQTLGQGPEFLTYFQNEAQLEKSRLLSDRFSAERPKGSFSTLEIQRTEQGDSAMYLCASSALGAGGQETQYFGPGTRLLVL.

The rearrangement links TRBV24-1 to TRBJ2-5; 14 nucleotides match TRBD2. Germline-derived CDR1 and CDR2 are KGHDR and SFDVKD. V was pared by 3 bases and J by 5 bases, with 7 bases of the junction left unmatched. CDR3 length equals 17 residues. The CDR3 is CATSDAGTSGSWETQYF. The CDR3 coding sequence is TGTGCCACCAGTGATGCTGGGACTAGCGGGAGTTGGGAGACCCAGTACTTC.

This clonotype was seen many times. CDR3 sequence reads: CASCPAGGFQETQYF. Written as DNA, the CDR3 is TGCGCCAGCTGCCCAGCGGGAGGTTTCCAAGAGACCCAGTACTTC. The chain recombines TRBV5-1 with TRBJ2-5, with 9 bases identical to TRBD2. CDR1 SGHRS and CDR2 YFSETQ come from the germline V gene. The CDR3 spans 15 residues. Losses at the gene ends were 7 bases for V and 1 base for J; bases not matched to a gene: 8.

The rearrangement uses TRBV20-1 and TRBJ1-5; maybe TRBD1 (5 bases). The CDR3 sequence is 13 residues long. Germline assignment: CDR1 DFQATT and CDR2 SNEGSKA (reference sequence). V lost 1 base to trimming and J lost 6 bases, with 10 bases between them. The CDR3 nucleotides read TGCAGTGCTAGAGGAGGGCAGGGTCAGCCCCAGCATTTT. It is translated as CSARGGQGQPQHF.

The gene calls are TRBV11-2 and TRBJ2-1; tentatively, D is TRBD1 (5 bases). The germline V and J ends were trimmed by 0 bases and 2 bases, with 14 bases remaining between them. The germline V gene has CDR1 SGHAT and CDR2 FQNNGV. The CDR3 is made up of 17 amino acids. Here the CDR3 reads CASSLEGVLGTYNEQFF. The CDR3 region has the DNA TGTGCCAGCAGCTTAGAAGGGGTCTTGGGGACCTACAATGAGCAGTTCTTC.

The V gene is TRBV6-5, the J gene TRBJ2-5; 7 nucleotides line up with TRBD2. With V trimmed by 0 bases and J by 3 bases, 4 bases remained unmatched. The CDR3 has 15 residues. Germline V gives CDR1 MNHEY, CDR2 SVGAGI. CDR3 protein: CASSYSALAKETQYF. The CDR3 DNA is TGTGCCAGCAGTTACTCGGCACTAGCGAAAGAGACCCAGTACTTC.